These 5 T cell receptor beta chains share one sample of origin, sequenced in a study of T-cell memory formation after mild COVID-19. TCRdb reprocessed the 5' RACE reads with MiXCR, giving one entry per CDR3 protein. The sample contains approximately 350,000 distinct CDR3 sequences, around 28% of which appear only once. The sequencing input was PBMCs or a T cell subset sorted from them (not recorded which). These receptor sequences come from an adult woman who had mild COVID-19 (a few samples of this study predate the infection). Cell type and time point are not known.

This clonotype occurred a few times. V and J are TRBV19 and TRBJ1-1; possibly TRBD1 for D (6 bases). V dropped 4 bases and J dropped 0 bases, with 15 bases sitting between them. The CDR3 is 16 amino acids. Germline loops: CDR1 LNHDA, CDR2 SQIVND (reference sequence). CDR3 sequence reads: CASSRNREAVNTEAFF. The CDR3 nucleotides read TGTGCCAGTAGTAGAAACAGGGAGGCAGTGAACACTGAAGCTTTCTTT. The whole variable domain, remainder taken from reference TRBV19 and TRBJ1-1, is DGGITQSPKYLFRKEGQNVTLSCEQNLNHDAMYWYRQDPGQGLRLIYYSQIVNDFQKGDIAEGYSVSREKKESFPLTVTSAQKNPTAFYLCASSRNREAVNTEAFFGQGTRLTVV.

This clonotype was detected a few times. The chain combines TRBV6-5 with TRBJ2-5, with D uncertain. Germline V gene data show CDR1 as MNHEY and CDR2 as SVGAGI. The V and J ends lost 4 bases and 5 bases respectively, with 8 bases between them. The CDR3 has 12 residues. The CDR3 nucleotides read TGTGCCAGCAGTTCGGGTTGGGAGACCCAGTACTTC. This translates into CASSSGWETQYF.

In DNA form, the CDR3 reads TGTGCCACCAGCGACGGTCCCAGCCGACCCAATCAGCCCCAGCATTTT. The encoded protein is CATSDGPSRPNQPQHF. The rearrangement uses TRBV24-1 and TRBJ1-5; D call uncertain. Germline V lookup: CDR1 KGHDR, CDR2 SFDVKD. V shed 7 bases and J shed 3 bases, with 18 bases lying between them. The CDR3 length is 16 residues.

The CDR3 DNA is TGTGCCAGCAACCCCGGGACAGTTTCGACGCAGTTCTTC. Amino acids: CASNPGTVSTQFF. V usage is TRBV6-1 and J usage is TRBJ2-1, with 7 positions matching TRBD1. Germline V gene data show CDR1 as MNHNS and CDR2 as SASEGT. This CDR3 has 13 residues. The V segment lost 7 bases and the J segment 12 bases; nucleotides outside the gene matches: 12.

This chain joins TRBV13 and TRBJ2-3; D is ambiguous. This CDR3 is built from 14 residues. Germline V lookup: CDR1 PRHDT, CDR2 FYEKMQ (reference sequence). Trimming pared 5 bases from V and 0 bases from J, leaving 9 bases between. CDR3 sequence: CASSPTPSTDTQYF. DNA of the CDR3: TGTGCCAGCAGCCCTACCCCCAGCACAGATACGCAGTATTTT.